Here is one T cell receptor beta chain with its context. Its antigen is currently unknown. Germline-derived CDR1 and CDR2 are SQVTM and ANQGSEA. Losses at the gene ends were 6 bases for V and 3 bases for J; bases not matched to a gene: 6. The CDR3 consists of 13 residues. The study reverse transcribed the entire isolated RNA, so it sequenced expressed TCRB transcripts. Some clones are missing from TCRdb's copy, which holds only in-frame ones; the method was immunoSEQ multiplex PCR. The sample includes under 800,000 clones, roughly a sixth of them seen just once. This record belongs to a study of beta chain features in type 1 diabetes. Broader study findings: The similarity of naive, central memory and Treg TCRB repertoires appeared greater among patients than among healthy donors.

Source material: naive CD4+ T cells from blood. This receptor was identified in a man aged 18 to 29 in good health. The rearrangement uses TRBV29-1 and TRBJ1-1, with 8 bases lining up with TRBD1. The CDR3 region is CSVAQGGYTEAFF. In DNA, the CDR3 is TGCAGCGTGGCACAGGGGGGTTACACTGAAGCTTTCTTT.